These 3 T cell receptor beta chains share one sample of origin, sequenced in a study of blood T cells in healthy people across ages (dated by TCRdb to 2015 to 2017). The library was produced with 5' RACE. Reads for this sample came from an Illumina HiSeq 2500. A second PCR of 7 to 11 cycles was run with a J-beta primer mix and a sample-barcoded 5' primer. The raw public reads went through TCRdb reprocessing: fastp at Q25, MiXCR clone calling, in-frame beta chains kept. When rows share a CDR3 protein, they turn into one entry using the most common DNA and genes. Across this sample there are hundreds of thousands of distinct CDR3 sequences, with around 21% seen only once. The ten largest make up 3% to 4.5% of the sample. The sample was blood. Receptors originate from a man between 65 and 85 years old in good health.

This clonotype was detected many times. The CDR3, as DNA: TGTGCCACCAGTGGTTCCAACTCCTACGAGCAGTACTTC. It yields the protein CATSGSNSYEQYF. The rearrangement joins TRBV24-1 to TRBJ2-7; D is unresolved. With 5 bases removed from V and 0 bases from J, the gap between germline ends came to 7 bases. Germline CDR1 reads KGHDR; CDR2 reads SFDVKD. The CDR3 runs 13 residues.

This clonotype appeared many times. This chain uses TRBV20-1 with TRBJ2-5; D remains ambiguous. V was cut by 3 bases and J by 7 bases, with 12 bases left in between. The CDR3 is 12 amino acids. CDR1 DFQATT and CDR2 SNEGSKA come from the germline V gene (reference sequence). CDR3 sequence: CSASPTPGTQYF. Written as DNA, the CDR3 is TGCAGTGCTAGCCCCACTCCCGGGACCCAGTACTTC.

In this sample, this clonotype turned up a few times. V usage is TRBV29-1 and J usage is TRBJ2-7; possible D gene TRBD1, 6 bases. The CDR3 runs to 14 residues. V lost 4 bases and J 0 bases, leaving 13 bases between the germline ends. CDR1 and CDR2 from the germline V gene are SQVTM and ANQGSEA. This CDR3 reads CSVGTGHLSYEQYF. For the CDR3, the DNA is TGCAGCGTTGGAACGGGACACCTCTCCTACGAGCAGTACTTC.